This T cell receptor beta chain was identified during a study of T-cell reconstitution after alpha-beta-depleted transplantation in children. Study findings and constraints: Roughly two months post-transplant, alpha-beta T cells reportedly originated from several hundred graft clones that had expanded. The main origin of T-cell counts and diversity one year after transplant was newly produced T cells.

During its preparation, the TCRbeta library received unique molecular identifiers. TCRdb redid the calling of the PCR reads with MiXCR, one entry per CDR3 protein. The sample shows just under 350,000 distinct CDR3 sequences, roughly 15% of them seen only once. CDR3 length: 15 amino acids. V trimming: 3 bases; J trimming: 5 bases; junction bases outside the gene matches: 5. Comments on this clonotype: Its antigen is not identified.

The specimen was PBMCs, mostly from graft donor cells, collected 360 days after TCRalphabeta/CD19-depleted stem cell transplant. The receptor comes from a male patient between 2 and 10 years old who had a stem cell transplant for acute lymphoblastic leukemia, so the T cells may come from the graft donor. The rearrangement joins TRBV12-3 or TRBV12-4 to TRBJ2-3; the match to TRBD2 covers 10 bases. In nucleotides, the CDR3 is TGTGCCAGCAGTTTTGGTAGCGGGAGGATAGATACGCAGTATTTT. It translates to CASSFGSGRIDTQYF.